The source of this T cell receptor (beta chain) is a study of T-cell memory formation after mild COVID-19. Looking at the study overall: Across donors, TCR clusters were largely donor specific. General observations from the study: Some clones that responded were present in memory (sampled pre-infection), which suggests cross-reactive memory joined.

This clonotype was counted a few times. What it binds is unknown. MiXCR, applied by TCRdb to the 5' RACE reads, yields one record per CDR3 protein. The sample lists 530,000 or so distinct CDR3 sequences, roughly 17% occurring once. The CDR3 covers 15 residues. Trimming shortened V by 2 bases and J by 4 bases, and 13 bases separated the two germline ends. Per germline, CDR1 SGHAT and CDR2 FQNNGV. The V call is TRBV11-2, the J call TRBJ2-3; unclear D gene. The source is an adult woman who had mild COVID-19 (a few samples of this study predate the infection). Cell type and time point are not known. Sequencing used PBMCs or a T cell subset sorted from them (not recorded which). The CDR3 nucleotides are TGTGCCAGCAGCTTAACATATGGGATCGCAGATACGCAGTATTTT. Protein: CASSLTYGIADTQYF.